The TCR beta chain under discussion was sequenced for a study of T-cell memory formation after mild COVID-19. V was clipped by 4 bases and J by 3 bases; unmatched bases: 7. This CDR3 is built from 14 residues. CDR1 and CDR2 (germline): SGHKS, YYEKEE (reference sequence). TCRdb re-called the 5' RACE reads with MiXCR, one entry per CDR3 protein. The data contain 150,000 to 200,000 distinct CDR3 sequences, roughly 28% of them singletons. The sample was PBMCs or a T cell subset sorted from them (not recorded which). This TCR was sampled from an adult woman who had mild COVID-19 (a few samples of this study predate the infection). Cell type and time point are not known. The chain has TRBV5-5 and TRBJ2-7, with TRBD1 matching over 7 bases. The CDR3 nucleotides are TGTGCCAGCAGCACCGACAGGGATCACTACGAGCAGTACTTC. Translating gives CASSTDRDHYEQYF. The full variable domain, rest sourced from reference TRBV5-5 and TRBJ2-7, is DAGVTQSPTHLIKTRGQQVTLRCSPISGHKSVSWYQQVLGQGPQFIFQYYEKEERGRGNFPDRFSARQFPNYSSELNVNALLLGDSALYLCASSTDRDHYEQYFGPGTRLTVT.